Here is one TCR beta chain with its context. The antigen remains unidentified. This CDR3 is 20 amino acids long. Looked up from germline, CDR1 is LGHDT and CDR2 is YNNKEL (reference sequence). Unmatched junction bases numbered 13, after V lost 0 bases and J lost 2 bases. Clones were read by immunoSEQ multiplex PCR, and TCRdb kept only the in-frame ones, dropping some. The sample comprises about 55,000 clones, roughly 70% of which are singletons, and around 19% rests with the top ten. The sample belongs to a study of vaccination effects on CD4 cells after COVID-19. Whole-study results and caveats: Marked clonal contraction was seen in infection- and vaccine-induced clones late after vaccination. Cross-reaction with common cold coronaviruses was seen in only 1 of 255 vaccine-induced clones from healthy vaccinees.

Prior to sequencing, the ViraFEST assay stimulated PBMC with viral peptide pools, which expanded the antigen-specific CD4+ T cells. Scientists isolated CD4+ T cells after a roughly 9-day culture period ended. Neither prior SARS-CoV-2 infection nor positive nucleocapsid antibodies were present in the vaccine recipients. The chain is built from TRBV3-1 (or the pseudogene TRBV3-2) and TRBJ2-2, with 9 bases lining up with TRBD2. This TCR was recovered from a human donor who received a COVID-19 vaccine. This material consisted of CD4+ T cells from PBMCs cultured with SARS-CoV-2 spike peptides, taken before COVID-19 vaccination. The CDR3 region has the DNA TGTGCCAGCAGCCAAGAGAAAGATGGCGGGGGGGCCGGAAACACCGGGGAGCTGTTTTTT. Translation gives CASSQEKDGGGAGNTGELFF.